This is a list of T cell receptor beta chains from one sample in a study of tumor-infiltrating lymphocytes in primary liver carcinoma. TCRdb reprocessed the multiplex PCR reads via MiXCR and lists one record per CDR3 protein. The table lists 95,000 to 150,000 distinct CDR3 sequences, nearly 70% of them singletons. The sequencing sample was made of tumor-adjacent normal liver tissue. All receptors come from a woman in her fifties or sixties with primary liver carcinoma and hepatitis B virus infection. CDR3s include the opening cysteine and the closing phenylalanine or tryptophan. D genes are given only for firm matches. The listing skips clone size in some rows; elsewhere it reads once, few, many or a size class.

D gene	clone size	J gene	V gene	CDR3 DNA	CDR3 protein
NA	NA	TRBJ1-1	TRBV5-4	TGTGACAGCAGCTTGAGGTACTTGAACACTAAAGCTTTCTTT	CDSSLRYLNTKAFF
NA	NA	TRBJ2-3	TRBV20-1	TGCAGTGTTCCTTTACGCACAGATACGCAGTATTTT	CSVPLRTDTQYF
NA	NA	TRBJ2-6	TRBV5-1	TGCGCCAGCAGCCTCGGAAAGGTCATCTCTGGGGCCAACATCCTGACTTTC	CASSLGKVISGANILTF
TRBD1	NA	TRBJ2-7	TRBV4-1	TGCGCCAGCAGCCAAAGTAGGGGGCCTAGCTCCTGCGAGCAGTACTTC	CASSQSRGPSSCEQYF
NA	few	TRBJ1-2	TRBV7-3	TGTGCCAGCAGCTTATCCCCGGCTAACTATGGTTACACCTTC	CASSLSPANYGYTF
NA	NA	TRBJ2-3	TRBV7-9	TGTGCCAGCAGCAACGAGCCGGGACACCCCACAGATACGCAGTATTTT	CASSNEPGHPTDTQYF
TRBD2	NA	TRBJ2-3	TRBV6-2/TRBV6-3	TGTGCCAGCAGTCAACTAGCGGGAGTGGAAACAGATACGCAGTATTTT	CASSQLAGVETDTQYF
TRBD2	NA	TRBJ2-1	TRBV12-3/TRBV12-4	TGTACCAGCAGTTTTAGCGGGAGCTCCTACAATGAGCAATTCTTC	CTSSFSGSSYNEQFF
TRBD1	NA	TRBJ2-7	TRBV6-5	TGTGCAAACAGTAACTCGACAGGGGGCCACGAGCAGTACTTC	CANSNSTGGHEQYF
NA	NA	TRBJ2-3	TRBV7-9	TGTGCCCGCAATTCCCAAAGCACAGATACGCAGTACTTT	CARNSQSTDTQYF
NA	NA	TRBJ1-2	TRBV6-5	TGTGCCAGCAGCCGACCGGGGCGTCCCTATGACTACACCTTC	CASSRPGRPYDYTF
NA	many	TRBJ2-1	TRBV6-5	TGTGCCAGCAGTTTGGGGCGCATCAGTGAGCAGTTCTTC	CASSLGRISEQFF
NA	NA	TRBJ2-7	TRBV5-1	TGCGCCAGCTGCTGGGGGGCCGACAGAAGAGGGGAGCAGTACTTC	CASCWGADRRGEQYF
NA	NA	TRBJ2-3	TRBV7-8	TGTGCCTGCAGCTTAGAGGCGGGTTGGTCCACAGATACACAGTATTTT	CACSLEAGWSTDTQYF
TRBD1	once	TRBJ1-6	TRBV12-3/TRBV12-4	TGTGCCAGCAGTTTGAGGGAGACAGGGGCTTCACCCCTCCATTTT	CASSLRETGASPLHF
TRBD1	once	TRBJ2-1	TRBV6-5	TGTGCCAGCAGTTACTCAGGACAGGAGGCGCGGAATGAGCAGTTCTTC	CASSYSGQEARNEQFF